This T cell receptor beta chain was recovered during a study of control samples from healthy donors and cancer patients. Germline lookup yields CDR1 SNHLY and CDR2 FYNNEI. V lost 4 bases and J 9 bases, leaving 13 bases between the germline ends. This CDR3 spans 13 amino acids. Assay used: immunoSEQ multiplex PCR; TCRdb lists only in-frame clones, some missing. Here the sample spans around 90,000 clones, over 65% being singletons. The rearrangement links TRBV2 to TRBJ2-1; D might be TRBD2 (6 bases). Material: blood. The sequence came from a woman aged 40 to 50 in good health. The CDR3 sequence is CASSGYNGGEQFF. CDR3 nucleotides: TGTGCCAGCAGTGGGTACAACGGGGGTGAGCAGTTCTTC.